One sample yielded the 32 T cell receptor beta chains listed below, sequenced in a study of early T cells in non-severe SARS-CoV-2 infection. TCRdb reprocessed the 5' RACE reads with MiXCR, giving one entry per CDR3 protein. There are fewer than 70,000 distinct CDR3 sequences in the sample; around an eighth occur only once, and about 3.1% lies in the top ten. Sequencing was carried out using whole blood. The receptors here all came from an adult who was a healthcare worker with PCR-confirmed SARS-CoV-2 infection or an uninfected control (not recorded which).

The rearrangement joins TRBV12-3 or TRBV12-4 to TRBJ2-1; the D gene is possibly TRBD2 (6 bases). The V gene lost 1 base and the J gene lost 8 bases, with 24 bases spanning the gap. This CDR3 contains 18 residues. CDR3 DNA: TGTGCCAGCAGTTTAGAGGGAGGAGGGCTAGGACCCAGGGATGAGCAGTTCTTC. Residues: CASSLEGGGLGPRDEQFF.

This clonotype was seen ten or more times. The V gene is TRBV3-1, the J gene TRBJ1-5; possibly TRBD1 for D (5 bases). V dropped 3 bases and J dropped 7 bases, with 16 bases sitting between them. Germline values: CDR1 LGHDT, CDR2 YNNKEL (reference sequence). The CDR3 is 15 amino acids. The CDR3 reads CASSHGRGRRQPQHF. The CDR3, as DNA: TGTGCCAGCAGCCACGGTCGGGGCCGACGACAGCCCCAGCATTTT.

The J gene is TRBJ2-5, the V gene TRBV3-1; D is undetermined. V lost 3 bases, J lost 7 bases, and 12 bases lay in between. The CDR3 runs to 13 residues. The germline V gene has CDR1 LGHDT and CDR2 YNNKEL (reference sequence). The CDR3 reads CASSQGDLGTQYF. The CDR3 bases are TGTGCCAGCAGCCAGGGCGACTTGGGGACCCAGTACTTC.

This clonotype was seen at least ten times. This sequence joins TRBV30 and TRBJ2-1; D might be TRBD2 (6 bases). The CDR3 covers 14 residues. The ends were cut back, 3 bases at V and 3 bases at J, with 12 bases in the middle. From germline, CDR1 is GTSNPN and CDR2 SVGIG (reference sequence). CDR3 DNA: TGTGCCTGGAGCCGAGGAGGGCTCTACAATGAGCAGTTCTTC. Translated, it gives CAWSRGGLYNEQFF.

As concerns this clonotype: It is likely a read error, because the conserved phenylalanine at the end of the CDR3 is missing. The V call is TRBV5-4, the J call TRBJ1-6; 7 nucleotides match TRBD1. CDR1 and CDR2 from the germline V gene are SGHNT and YYREEE (reference sequence). The V segment lost 4 bases and the J segment 7 bases; nucleotides outside the gene matches: 5. This CDR3 spans 14 amino acids. This CDR3 reads CASSRQGGNSPLHS. The CDR3 DNA follows: TGTGCCAGCAGCCGACAGGGAGGAAATTCACCCCTCCACTCT.

The chain combines TRBV28 with TRBJ1-5; D remains unclear. The CDR3 has 21 amino acids. In germline, CDR1 is MDHEN, CDR2 SYDVKM. V gave up 1 base and J gave up 0 bases, with 25 bases separating them. In nucleotides, the CDR3 is TGTGCCAGCAGTTTATTGGCCGGTTCCCAGGTCGTTGTATATAGCAATCAGCCCCAGCATTTT. Its translation: CASSLLAGSQVVVYSNQPQHF. The whole variable domain, remainder taken from reference TRBV28 and TRBJ1-5, is DVKVTQSSRYLVKRTGEKVFLECVQDMDHENMFWYRQDPGLGLRLIYFSYDVKMKEKGDIPEGYSVSREKKERFSLILESASTNQTSMYLCASSLLAGSQVVVYSNQPQHFGDGTRLSIL.

This clonotype was detected ten times or more. This chain links TRBV12-3 or TRBV12-4 with TRBJ1-1; tentatively, D is TRBD1 (5 bases). V gave up 7 bases and J gave up 0 bases, with 9 bases separating them. The CDR3 loop spans 13 amino acids. The CDR3 here is CASTPGVNTEAFF. Here the CDR3 DNA reads TGTGCCAGCACCCCGGGGGTGAACACTGAAGCTTTCTTT.

The rearrangement joins TRBV28 to TRBJ2-1; 9 positions match TRBD2. Trimming at V came to 6 bases and at J to 11 bases, leaving 8 bases not matched to a gene. CDR3 length equals 13 residues. Germline assignment: CDR1 MDHEN and CDR2 SYDVKM. CDR3 DNA: TGTGCCAGCAGAAAAGCGGGAGGCCCTCAGCAGTTCTTC. Amino acids: CASRKAGGPQQFF.

This chain links TRBV7-9 with TRBJ1-1; the D gene is possibly TRBD1 (6 bases). The germline gives CDR1 SEHNR, CDR2 FQNEAQ (reference sequence). The CDR3 runs 15 residues. Deletions cut 5 bases from V and 6 bases from J, with 19 bases between. CDR3 amino acids: CASSQGPLSAAEAFF. CDR3 nucleotides: TGTGCCAGCAGCCAGGGGCCCCTCTCTGCTGCTGAAGCTTTCTTT.

The chain recombines TRBV7-9 with TRBJ2-5; maybe TRBD2 (6 bases). Looked up from germline, CDR1 is SEHNR and CDR2 is FQNEAQ (reference sequence). Deletions cut 2 bases from V and 4 bases from J, with 11 bases between. This CDR3 has 14 amino acids. The CDR3 DNA is TGTGCCAGCAGCTTACTCGGGGGATCAGAGACCCAGTACTTC. This codes for CASSLLGGSETQYF.

This clonotype was observed at least ten times. V is TRBV29-1 and J is TRBJ2-7; 10 bases map to TRBD1. Trimming cost V 1 base and J 3 bases; bases outside gene matches: 6. Germline CDR1 reads SQVTM; CDR2 reads ANQGSEA. The CDR3 sequence is 15 residues long. As DNA, the CDR3 is TGCAGCGTTGAAGCGAGGGACAGGGGAGTCTACGAGCAGTACTTC. Translating it yields CSVEARDRGVYEQYF.

CDR3 region: CASSYSPTTPGQGRTGELFF. The CDR3 nucleotides are TGTGCCAGCAGTTACTCTCCCACCACCCCGGGACAGGGAAGGACCGGGGAGCTGTTTTTT. The chain uses TRBV6-6 and TRBJ2-2; 9 bases align to TRBD1. The CDR3 is made up of 20 amino acids. The ends lost 0 bases at V and 5 bases at J; junction bases unmatched: 16. Germline V CDR1 and CDR2: MNHNY, SVGAGI (reference sequence).

J is TRBJ2-1 and V is TRBV3-1; 8 positions match TRBD2. V dropped 3 bases and J dropped 9; count of bases not matched to a gene: 4. This CDR3 region has 13 residues. Germline V gives CDR1 LGHDT, CDR2 YNNKEL (reference sequence). The chain's CDR3 is CASSQAGGSEQFF. CDR3 in DNA: TGTGCCAGCAGCCAGGCGGGGGGTAGTGAGCAGTTCTTC.

The V and J genes are TRBV5-1 and TRBJ2-3; 15 bases map to TRBD2. Germline CDR1 SGHRS, CDR2 YFSETQ. V was clipped by 4 bases and J by 6 bases; unmatched bases: 9. There are 17 residues in the CDR3. CDR3 loop: CASSRGTSGGSRDTQYF. In DNA form, the CDR3 reads TGCGCCAGCAGCCGCGGGACTAGCGGGGGGAGCCGGGATACGCAGTATTTT.

This clonotype has only a few counts. The chain links TRBV9 to TRBJ2-6, with D unresolved. The ends were cut back, 2 bases at V and 0 bases at J, with 6 bases in the middle. The CDR3 runs to 15 residues. Germline lookup yields CDR1 SGDLS and CDR2 YYNGEE. Here the CDR3 DNA reads TGTGCCAGCAGCGTGTCCGGCTCTGGGGCCAACGTCCTGACTTTC. Its translation: CASSVSGSGANVLTF.

The sample holds a few counts of this clonotype. The rearrangement joins TRBV12-3 or TRBV12-4 to TRBJ2-1; TRBD2 matches 7 bases. The CDR3 loop spans 16 amino acids. Trimming removed 10 bases from V and 2 bases from J; junction bases left unmatched: 14. This chain's CDR3 is CAISPLAGAAYNEQFF. CDR3 DNA: TGTGCCATCTCCCCACTCGCGGGAGCCGCCTACAATGAGCAGTTCTTC.

This clonotype was seen many times. The rearrangement uses TRBV6-2 or TRBV6-3 and TRBJ2-7; D may be TRBD2 (5 bases). The CDR3 spans 11 residues. The V gene's germline CDR1 is MNHEY and CDR2 SVGEGT. The CDR3 is CALSSGYEQYF. CDR3 DNA: TGTGCGTTGTCGAGCGGATACGAGCAGTACTTC.

This clonotype was counted at least ten times. The rearrangement joins TRBV3-1 to TRBJ1-1, with unresolved D. The V end lost 5 bases, the J end lost 4 bases, and 11 bases lay between the germline ends. CDR3 size: 13 residues. Germline V gene lookup returns CDR1 LGHDT and CDR2 YNNKEL (reference sequence). The DNA for the CDR3 is TGTGCCAGCAGCGCAGGTGCGTCCACTGAAGCTTTCTTT. It codes for CASSAGASTEAFF.

This clonotype appeared many times. The CDR3 DNA follows: TGTGCCAGCAGCGTAGCCCCCGGGGTAGCGGGATCCTACAATGAGCAGTTCTTC. It translates to CASSVAPGVAGSYNEQFF. The rearrangement uses TRBV9 and TRBJ2-1; the match to TRBD2 covers 8 bases. This CDR3 comprises 18 residues. Germline V gives CDR1 SGDLS, CDR2 YYNGEE. Trimming removed 0 bases from V and 1 base from J; junction bases left unmatched: 9.

The table lists this clonotype with a few counts. The rearrangement links TRBV20-1 to TRBJ1-2; no clear D gene. The germline V gene has CDR1 DFQATT and CDR2 SNEGSKA (reference sequence). The CDR3 has 12 amino acids. V lost 3 bases and J lost 3, with 8 bases in between. CDR3 bases: TGCAGTGCTAGCTCCGGAGACTATGGCTACACCTTC. Residues: CSASSGDYGYTF.

This clonotype was recorded at least ten times. This sequence joins TRBV7-2 and TRBJ2-2, with 10 positions matching TRBD2. The junction had 3 bases not matched to a gene; V was cut back by 1 base and J by 4 bases. Germline V lookup: CDR1 SGHTA, CDR2 FQGNSA. This CDR3 has 16 residues. This CDR3 is CASSLERGGLTGELFF. DNA of the CDR3: TGTGCCAGCAGCTTAGAGCGGGGGGGCCTCACCGGGGAGCTGTTTTTT.

This clonotype occurred many times. The gene calls are TRBV27 and TRBJ2-2; D remains ambiguous. The CDR3 sequence is 13 residues long. Germline loops: CDR1 MNHEY, CDR2 SMNVEV (reference sequence). With 2 bases removed from V and 4 bases from J, the gap between germline ends came to 5 bases. CDR3 nucleotide sequence: TGTGCCAGCAGTTTAGACCGCACCGGGGAGCTGTTTTTT. This sequence encodes CASSLDRTGELFF.

This clonotype showed up just a few times. The chain joins TRBV20-1 to TRBJ2-3; D remains unclear. Trimming pared 7 bases from V and 6 bases from J, leaving 8 bases between. The CDR3 has 10 residues. The germline V gene encodes CDR1 DFQATT and CDR2 SNEGSKA (reference sequence). CDR3: CSVQADTQYF. The CDR3 DNA follows: TGCAGTGTCCAGGCGGATACGCAGTATTTT.

The J gene is TRBJ2-1, the V gene TRBV3-1; 10 bases agree with TRBD2. CDR1 and CDR2 from the germline V gene are LGHDT and YNNKEL (reference sequence). After removal of 4 bases from V and 14 bases from J, the junction contained 2 bases not matched to a gene. The CDR3 spans 11 residues. The CDR3, as DNA: TGTGCCAGCAGCCGTGGACTAGCGGAGTTCTTC. Translation gives CASSRGLAEFF.

This rearrangement joins TRBV28 to TRBJ1-2; TRBD1 matches at 7 bases. Trimming took 6 bases from V and 5 from J; bases not matched to a gene: 6. This CDR3 spans 13 amino acids. CDR1 and CDR2 from the germline V gene are MDHEN and SYDVKM. CDR3 sequence reads: CASSSRTGYGYTF. The CDR3 region has the DNA TGTGCCAGCAGCTCCCGGACAGGTTATGGCTACACCTTC.

There are a few counts of this clonotype. V is TRBV5-5 and J is TRBJ2-7, with D perhaps given as TRBD1 or TRBD2 (5 bases each). The length of the CDR3 is 15 residues. Germline CDR1 and CDR2: SGHKS and YYEKEE (reference sequence). V lost 2 bases and J lost 1, with 13 bases in between. In nucleotides, the CDR3 is TGTGCCAGCAGCTTTGAGGGGCGATTATCCTACGAGCAGTACTTC. Encoded protein: CASSFEGRLSYEQYF.

The chain combines TRBV6-5 with TRBJ2-3, with 7 bases aligning to TRBD1. V lost 5 bases to trimming and J lost 7 bases; unmatched junction nucleotides: 9. This CDR3 has 14 residues. The germline CDR1 and CDR2 sequences are MNHEY and SVGAGI. This chain's CDR3 is CASSHPTGLNTQYF. DNA for the CDR3: TGTGCCAGCAGTCACCCGACAGGGTTGAATACGCAGTATTTT.

In this sample, this clonotype turned up many times. This chain connects TRBV5-1 to TRBJ2-5; no firm D call. Trimming shortened V by 3 bases and J by 1 base, and 10 bases separated the two germline ends. CDR1 SGHRS and CDR2 YFSETQ come from the germline V gene. CDR3 length equals 14 residues. The CDR3 reads CASSSLGGQETQYF. CDR3 DNA: TGCGCCAGCAGCTCCCTGGGTGGCCAAGAGACCCAGTACTTC. Using reference TRBV5-1 and TRBJ2-5 for the parts outside the CDR3, the full variable domain is KAGVTQTPRYLIKTRGQQVTLSCSPISGHRSVSWYQQTPGQGLQFLFEYFSETQRNKGNFPGRFSGRQFSNSRSEMNVSTLELGDSALYLCASSSLGGQETQYFGPGTRLLVL.

Many counts were recorded for this clonotype. The chain uses TRBV20-1 and TRBJ1-2, with no clear D. V dropped 5 bases and J dropped 0 bases, with 16 bases sitting between them. From germline, CDR1 is DFQATT and CDR2 SNEGSKA (reference sequence). This CDR3 has 15 amino acids. CDR3 DNA sequence: TGCAGTGCTCCCCTTTACATGGAGTCTAACTATGGCTACACCTTC. Residues: CSAPLYMESNYGYTF.

The rearrangement joins TRBV6-5 to TRBJ2-3; 7 bases line up with TRBD2. Unmatched junction bases numbered 6, after V lost 5 bases and J lost 1 base. CDR3 size: 15 residues. Germline CDR1 is MNHEY and CDR2 is SVGAGI. CDR3 DNA: TGTGCCAGCAGTCTGGGGGGGACGGGCACAGATACGCAGTATTTT. Translated: CASSLGGTGTDTQYF.

Many counts were recorded for this clonotype. The rearrangement links TRBV6-6 to TRBJ2-5; 7 nucleotides align to TRBD1. Germline V gives CDR1 MNHNY, CDR2 SVGAGI (reference sequence). The CDR3 contains 14 residues. With 6 bases clipped from V and 5 bases from J, the junction kept 9 bases outside the gene matches. This CDR3 is CASSRDRARETQYF. In DNA, the CDR3 is TGTGCCAGCAGCCGAGACAGGGCGAGGGAGACCCAGTACTTC.

This clonotype was seen at least ten times. The chain joins TRBV10-3 to TRBJ2-2; D unresolved. V was pared by 4 bases and J by 6 bases, with 6 bases between. The CDR3 has 12 amino acids. Germline V lookup: CDR1 ENHRY, CDR2 SYGVKD. In DNA form, the CDR3 reads TGTGCCATCAGTGGGGTGGCCGGGGAGCTGTTTTTT. It specifies CAISGVAGELFF.